The entry below describes one T cell receptor (beta chain). Its antigen is currently unknown. These data are taken from a study of cytomegalovirus exposure and HLA in healthy donors. Regarding the study as a whole: A list of 164 TCR beta chains associated with cytomegalovirus was given. Immune exposure was documented only through CMV serostatus.

60 Vbeta and 13 Jbeta primers were used in PCR. In the source study's methods: Tens of millions of unique TCR beta chains, some 10 million of them shared, were counted by a later analysis. Clones were read by immunoSEQ multiplex PCR, and TCRdb kept only the in-frame ones, dropping some. That table is the source of V, J and clone size, and D and trimming were worked out from the DNA. The sample has approximately 140,000 clones, roughly three quarters seen once. The germline V gene has CDR1 SEHNR and CDR2 FQNEAQ (reference sequence). The V gene lost 1 base and the J gene lost 0 bases, with 11 bases spanning the gap. The CDR3 loop spans 16 amino acids.

The source of this sequence is a woman aged 45-65 years in good health and CMV-seronegative. The sample comprised PBMCs. The chain combines TRBV7-9 with TRBJ2-3, with unresolved D. CDR3 protein: CASSLGATPSTDTQYF. The CDR3, as DNA: TGTGCCAGCAGCTTAGGAGCCACCCCTAGCACAGATACGCAGTATTTT.